Shown below are 2 T cell receptor beta chains from a single sample sequenced in a study of blood T cell repertoires in COVID-19. The protocol was immunoSEQ multiplex PCR, while the TCRdb copy is restricted to in-frame clones and leaves out a portion. The table lists about 200,000 clones, around four fifths of them singletons. The sequenced sample was peripheral blood. These receptors were collected from a human donor in a cohort sampled during active COVID-19.

The chain carries TRBV7-9 and TRBJ1-5; the match to TRBD1 covers 10 bases. Germline CDR1 SEHNR, CDR2 FQNEAQ (reference sequence). J was trimmed by 5 bases and V by 5 bases; bases with no gene match: 3. This CDR3 has 14 residues. CDR3 region: CASSPTGGHQPQHF. The CDR3 region has the DNA TGTGCCAGCAGCCCGACAGGGGGCCATCAGCCCCAGCATTTT.

The genes are TRBV19 and TRBJ1-2; TRBD1 is a possible D gene (6 bases). V was trimmed by 6 bases and J by 4 bases, leaving 15 bases between them. The CDR3 spans 14 residues. Germline V gene data show CDR1 as LNHDA and CDR2 as SQIVND (reference sequence). The CDR3 loop is CASREPGQSYGYTF. CDR3 DNA: TGTGCCAGTAGAGAACCTGGACAGTCCTATGGCTACACCTTC.